The clone carrying this T cell receptor (beta chain) was counted once. These data come from a study of blood T cell repertoires in COVID-19. At the level of the study: Samples of COVID-19 (acute and convalescent) were obtained from the United States, Italy and Spain. PBMCs, B-cell-depleted T cells, or T cells were the source of the cDNA or gDNA that made up the material.

The junction had 4 bases not matched to a gene; V was cut back by 5 bases and J by 0 bases. Germline-derived CDR1 and CDR2 are SGHVS and FNYEAQ. The CDR3 consists of 15 residues. As handled by the study authors: Amplification of reference gene primers provided the estimated nucleated cell counts. Assay: immunoSEQ multiplex PCR; the TCRdb copy retains only in-frame clones and omits some. D and trimming were read from the DNA, whereas the V and J calls and clone size are those reported in that table. The data contain 75,000 to 90,000 clones, 75% to 95% of them seen just once; the ten biggest clones take up over 1.5%.

This sequence originates from a woman between 45 and 60 years old in a cohort sampled during active COVID-19. V usage is TRBV7-6 and J usage is TRBJ2-1; 7 nucleotides agree with TRBD1. The sequenced material came from peripheral blood. This chain's CDR3 is CASSRGQSSYNEQFF. In DNA form, the CDR3 reads TGTGCCAGCAGCCGGGGACAGAGCTCCTACAATGAGCAGTTCTTC. Full variable domain (remainder filled in from reference TRBV7-6 and TRBJ2-1): GAGVSQSPRYKVTKRGQDVALRCDPISGHVSLYWYRQALGQGPEFLTYFNYEAQQDKSGLPNDRFSAERPEGSISTLTIQRTEQRDSAMYRCASSRGQSSYNEQFFGPGTRLTVL.